The source of this T cell receptor (beta chain) is a study of T cells after yellow fever vaccination. General study results and limits: Abundant clonotypes from the bulk population could contaminate FACS-sorted repertoires.

Remarks on this clonotype: As yet, its antigen is unknown.

TCRdb reanalysed the 5' RACE reads using MiXCR and keeps one entry per CDR3 protein. The sample gives around 310,000 distinct CDR3 sequences, roughly 9.4% of which show up once; approximately 18% is in the top ten. This CDR3 spans 15 amino acids. The source was PBMCs, collected on the day of the first yellow fever vaccination. The J gene is TRBJ1-5, the V gene TRBV21-1; no DNA check was done on the table's D call, TRBD1. TRBV21-1 is a recognized pseudogene. This receptor was taken from a man younger than 30 who received the YFV17D yellow fever vaccine. CDR3 loop: CASSSQGLSNQPQHF. The DNA of the CDR3 is TGTGCCAGCAGCTCGCAGGGGCTAAGCAATCAGCCCCAGCATTTT.